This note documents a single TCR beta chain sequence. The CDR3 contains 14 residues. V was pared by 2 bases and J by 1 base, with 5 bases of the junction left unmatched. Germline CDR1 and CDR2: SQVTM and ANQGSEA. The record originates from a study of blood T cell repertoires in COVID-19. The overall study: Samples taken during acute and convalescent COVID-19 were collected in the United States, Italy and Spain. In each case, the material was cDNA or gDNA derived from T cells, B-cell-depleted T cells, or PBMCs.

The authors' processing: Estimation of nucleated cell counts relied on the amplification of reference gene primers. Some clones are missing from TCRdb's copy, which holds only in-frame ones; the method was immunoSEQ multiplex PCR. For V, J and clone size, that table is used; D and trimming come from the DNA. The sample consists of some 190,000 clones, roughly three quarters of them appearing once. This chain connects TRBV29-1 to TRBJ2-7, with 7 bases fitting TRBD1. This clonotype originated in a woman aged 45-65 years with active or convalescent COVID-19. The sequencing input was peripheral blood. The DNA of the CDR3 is TGCAGCGTTGAATCCCGGACAGGATCCTACGAGCAGTACTTC. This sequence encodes CSVESRTGSYEQYF.